Listed below are T cell receptor beta chains from one sample, sequenced in a study of cytomegalovirus exposure and HLA in healthy donors. Using immunoSEQ multiplex PCR, the repertoire was profiled, and TCRdb retains in-frame clones only, with some absent. The top ten clones hold roughly 13% of a sample with 65,000 to 95,000 clones, over 75% of them seen once. Specimen: PBMCs. The origin of the receptors is a human donor in good health. Each CDR3 is given with its conserved first and last residue. D genes are given only for firm matches. Size is stated for part of the rows, as once, few or many counts, or as a class when the clone is expanded.

J gene	V gene	D gene	clone size	CDR3 DNA	CDR3 protein
TRBJ2-2	TRBV5-6	-	-	TGTGCCAGCAGCTTGCCGGGGGGCGGCACCGGGGAGCTGTTTTTT	CASSLPGGGTGELFF
TRBJ1-2	TRBV5-1	TRBD1	-	TGCGCCACCAGACAGGGGACAGGGTCGCTTGGCTACACCTTC	CATRQGTGSLGYTF
TRBJ1-1	TRBV7-2	-	few	TGTGCCAGCAGCTCTGTATCCGGGACTGAAGCTTTCTTT	CASSSVSGTEAFF
TRBJ2-3	TRBV9	TRBD2	once	TGTGCCAGCAGCCCCGGGACTAGCGGGGCGGATACGCAGTATTTT	CASSPGTSGADTQYF
TRBJ1-6	TRBV6-6	-	-	TGTGCCAGCAGCCTGGACGGACAGCCTGTTTCACCCCTCCACTTT	CASSLDGQPVSPLHF
TRBJ2-1	TRBV6-5	-	few	TGTGCCAGCAGTTACTCTGAGATACCCAACAATGAGCAGTTCTTC	CASSYSEIPNNEQFF
TRBJ1-5	TRBV4-1	-	-	TGCGCCAGCAGCGGTGATGAGGGAAATCAGCCCCAGCATTTT	CASSGDEGNQPQHF
TRBJ1-3	TRBV27	-	-	TGTGCCAGCAGTTCCCGCAGGGATGGAAACACCATATATTTT	CASSSRRDGNTIYF
TRBJ1-2	TRBV30	TRBD1	-	TGTGCCTGGAGTGTAACACAGGGGGATGGCTACACCTTC	CAWSVTQGDGYTF
TRBJ1-1	TRBV20-1	-	-	TGCAGTGCTAGTGGCGGGAGGCAGGCCTTCTTT	CSASGGRQAFF
TRBJ2-5	TRBV6-5	-	once	TGTGCCAGCAGTTCCGCGGGGGCCCCTCAAGAGACCCAGTACTTC	CASSSAGAPQETQYF
TRBJ2-4	TRBV9	TRBD2	-	TGTGCCAGCAGCGTAGCTAGCGGGGAGACAACAGCCAAAAACATTCAGTACTTC	CASSVASGETTAKNIQYF
TRBJ2-7	TRBV25-1	-	-	TGTGCCAGCAGTGAATTGGGCGAGTCCCACGAGCAGTACTTC	CASSELGESHEQYF
TRBJ2-3	TRBV7-2	-	-	TGTGCCAGCAGCTTAGAGTACCTAACCACAGATACGCAGTATTTT	CASSLEYLTTDTQYF
TRBJ1-5	TRBV15	-	-	TGTGCCACCTCGCCAGGGTTCAATCAGCCCCAGCATTTT	CATSPGFNQPQHF
TRBJ1-6	TRBV27	-	-	TGTGCCAGCAGGAGAGCCGGGGACTCCTTCTCACCCCTCCACTTT	CASRRAGDSFSPLHF
TRBJ2-2	TRBV9	-	-	TGTGCCAGCAGCGTAAGGGAGAGCACCGGGGAGCTGTTTTTT	CASSVRESTGELFF
TRBJ2-2	TRBV5-4	-	-	TGTGCCAGCAGCTCACCAGGGGCCGGGGAGCTGTTTTTT	CASSSPGAGELFF
TRBJ1-6	TRBV2	TRBD1	-	TGTGCCAGCATTCGCGGGACAGAAGATTCACCCCTCCACTTT	CASIRGTEDSPLHF
TRBJ2-7	TRBV5-1	TRBD1	-	TGCGCCAGCAACCCTCGGAGGGGGGACAGGGGTTACCACGAGCAGTACTTC	CASNPRRGDRGYHEQYF
TRBJ2-7	TRBV7-2	TRBD2	once	TGTGCCAGCAGCTTAGAACTAGCGGGGGGCCTTTGGGAGCAGTACTTC	CASSLELAGGLWEQYF
TRBJ2-1	TRBV7-9	TRBD1	-	TGTGCCAGCAGCCGACGACAGGGGGCGTACAATGAGCAGTTCTTC	CASSRRQGAYNEQFF
TRBJ1-4	TRBV6-5	-	-	TGTGCCAGCAGCCTATCTCAGGGTATTGAAAAACTGTTTTTT	CASSLSQGIEKLFF
TRBJ2-3	TRBV12-5	-	-	TGTGCTAGTGGTTTGGAGACTCAGGGCCCTGATACGCAGTATTTT	CASGLETQGPDTQYF
TRBJ2-4	TRBV5-8	TRBD1	-	TGTGCCAGCAGCGCGGGACAGGGGGCAGACATTCAGTACTTC	CASSAGQGADIQYF